This is a list of T cell receptor beta chains from one sample in a study of CD8 T cells in ankylosing spondylitis. MiXCR was run by TCRdb on the 5' RACE reads, yielding one entry per CDR3 protein. This sample has more than 150,000 distinct CDR3 sequences, with 15% to 20% found just once. The sample comprised blood, either unsorted or a sorted T cell fraction (not recorded which). The receptors shown here come from a male donor under 30 with ankylosing spondylitis or in good health (not recorded which). Each CDR3 is given with its conserved first and last residue. Each record gives: V gene, J gene, D gene, clone size, CDR3 DNA, CDR3 protein. A D gene is named only where the DNA matches it firmly. Where a row states a size, it is once, few, many or the class of an expanded clone; other rows omit it.

TRBV7-9	TRBJ2-7	-	many	TGTGCCAGCAGCCCACTTCGAAGCGATGTTAGAGAGCAGTACTTC	CASSPLRSDVREQYF
TRBV29-1	TRBJ1-1	-	-	TGCAGCGTTGAGAGGCAGAGCGGGACTGAAGCTTTCTTT	CSVERQSGTEAFF
TRBV20-1	TRBJ2-1	TRBD2	-	TGCAGTGCTAGAGCACTAGCGGGGGTCTACAATGAGCAGTTCTTC	CSARALAGVYNEQFF
TRBV7-8	TRBJ2-7	TRBD2	many	TGTGCCAGCAGCCCACGAATAGCGGGCAATGCCTACGAGCAGTACTTC	CASSPRIAGNAYEQYF
TRBV20-1	TRBJ1-5	TRBD1	many	TGCAGTGCTAGAAGGTTTACTAGGACAGGGGTTCAGCCCCAGCATTTT	CSARRFTRTGVQPQHF
TRBV15	TRBJ2-3	-	many	TGTGCCACCAGCAGAGATGTCGGAGATACGCAGTATTTT	CATSRDVGDTQYF
TRBV12-3/TRBV12-4	TRBJ2-3	-	-	TGTGCCAGCAGTTCCCGGGACGGATATACGCAGTATTTT	CASSSRDGYTQYF
TRBV6-6	TRBJ2-6	-	many	TGTGCCAGCAGACGGGGCTCTGGGGCCAACGTCCTGACTTTC	CASRRGSGANVLTF
TRBV20-1	TRBJ2-1	-	-	TGCAGTGCTAAGGCTACCTGGTACAATGAGCAGTTCTTC	CSAKATWYNEQFF
TRBV25-1	TRBJ1-2	-	many	TGTGCCAGCCGCGGGGTTGACTATGGCTACACCTTC	CASRGVDYGYTF
TRBV20-1	TRBJ1-4	-	many	TGCAGTGCTAGGAATAGACTGCGGGGGGAAAAACTGTTTTTT	CSARNRLRGEKLFF